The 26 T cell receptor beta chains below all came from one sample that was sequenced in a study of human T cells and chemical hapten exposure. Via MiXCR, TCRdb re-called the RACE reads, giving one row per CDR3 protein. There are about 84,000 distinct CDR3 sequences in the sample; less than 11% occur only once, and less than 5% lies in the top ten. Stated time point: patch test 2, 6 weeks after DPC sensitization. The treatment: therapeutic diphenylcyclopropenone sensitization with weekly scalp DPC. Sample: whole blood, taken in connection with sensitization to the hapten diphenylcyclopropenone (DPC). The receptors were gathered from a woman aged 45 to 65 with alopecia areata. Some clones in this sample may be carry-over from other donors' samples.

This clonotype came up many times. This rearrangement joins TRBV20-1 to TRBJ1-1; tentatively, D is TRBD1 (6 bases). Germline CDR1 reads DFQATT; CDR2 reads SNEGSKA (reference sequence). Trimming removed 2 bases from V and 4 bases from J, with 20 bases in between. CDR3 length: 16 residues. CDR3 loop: CSARLQQGFGVTEAFF. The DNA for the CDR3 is TGCAGTGCTAGACTCCAACAGGGTTTCGGGGTCACTGAAGCTTTCTTT.

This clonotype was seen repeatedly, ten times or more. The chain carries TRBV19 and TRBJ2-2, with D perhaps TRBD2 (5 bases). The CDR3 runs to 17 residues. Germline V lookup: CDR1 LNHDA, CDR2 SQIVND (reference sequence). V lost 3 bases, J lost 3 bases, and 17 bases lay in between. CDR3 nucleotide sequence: TGTGCCAGTAGTATGATTTCGTCGACTATCCACACCGGGGAGCTGTTTTTT. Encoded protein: CASSMISSTIHTGELFF.

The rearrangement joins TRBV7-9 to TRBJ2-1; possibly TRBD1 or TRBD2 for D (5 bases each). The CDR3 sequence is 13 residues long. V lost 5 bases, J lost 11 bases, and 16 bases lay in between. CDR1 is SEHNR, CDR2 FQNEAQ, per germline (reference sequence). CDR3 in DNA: TGTGCCAGCAGCCGAGATTCCACGGGGCAGCAGTTCTTC. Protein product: CASSRDSTGQQFF. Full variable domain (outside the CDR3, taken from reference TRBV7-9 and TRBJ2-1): DTGVSQNPRHKITKRGQNVTFRCDPISEHNRLYWYRQTLGQGPEFLTYFQNEAQLEKSRLLSDRFSAERPKGSFSTLEIQRTEQGDSAMYLCASSRDSTGQQFFGPGTRLTVL.

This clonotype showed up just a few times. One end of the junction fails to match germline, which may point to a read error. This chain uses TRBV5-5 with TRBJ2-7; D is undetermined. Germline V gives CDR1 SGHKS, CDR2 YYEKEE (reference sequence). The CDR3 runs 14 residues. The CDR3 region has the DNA TGTGTCAGCAGCTTGGTGGGCGCAGCCTACGAGCAGTACTTC. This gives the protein CVSSLVGAAYEQYF.

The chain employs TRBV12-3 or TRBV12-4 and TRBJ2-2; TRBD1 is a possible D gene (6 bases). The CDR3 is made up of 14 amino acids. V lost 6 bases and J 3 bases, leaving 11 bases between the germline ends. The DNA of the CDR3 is TGTGCCAGCAGCCCCACAGGGTACACCGGGGAGCTGTTTTTT. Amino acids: CASSPTGYTGELFF.

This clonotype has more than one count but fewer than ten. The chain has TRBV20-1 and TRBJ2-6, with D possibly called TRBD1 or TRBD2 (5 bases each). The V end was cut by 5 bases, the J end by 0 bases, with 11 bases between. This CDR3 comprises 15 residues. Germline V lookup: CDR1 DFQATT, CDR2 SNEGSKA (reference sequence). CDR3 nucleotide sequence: TGCAGTGCTGGGACGGCTGACTCTGGGGCCAACGTCCTGACTTTC. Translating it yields CSAGTADSGANVLTF.

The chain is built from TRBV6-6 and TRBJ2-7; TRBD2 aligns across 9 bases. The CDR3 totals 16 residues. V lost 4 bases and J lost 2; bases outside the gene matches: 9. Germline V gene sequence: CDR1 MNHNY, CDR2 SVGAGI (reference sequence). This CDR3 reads CASSSRGAGGPYEQYF. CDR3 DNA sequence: TGTGCCAGCAGTTCCCGGGGGGCGGGAGGGCCCTACGAGCAGTACTTC.

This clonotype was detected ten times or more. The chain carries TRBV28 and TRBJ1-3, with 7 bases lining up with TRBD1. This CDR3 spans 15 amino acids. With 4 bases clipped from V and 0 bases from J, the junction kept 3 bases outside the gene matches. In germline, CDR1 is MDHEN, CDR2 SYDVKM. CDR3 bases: TGTGCCAGCAGTTCAGGGGGGATCTCTGGAAACACCATATATTTT. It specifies CASSSGGISGNTIYF.

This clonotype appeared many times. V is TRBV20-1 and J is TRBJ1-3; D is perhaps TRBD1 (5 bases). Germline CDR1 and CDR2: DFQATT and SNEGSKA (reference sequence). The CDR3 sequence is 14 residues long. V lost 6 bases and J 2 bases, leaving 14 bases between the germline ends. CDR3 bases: TGCAGTGCCGCCTTGGGGGTAACTGGAAACACCATATATTTT. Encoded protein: CSAALGVTGNTIYF.

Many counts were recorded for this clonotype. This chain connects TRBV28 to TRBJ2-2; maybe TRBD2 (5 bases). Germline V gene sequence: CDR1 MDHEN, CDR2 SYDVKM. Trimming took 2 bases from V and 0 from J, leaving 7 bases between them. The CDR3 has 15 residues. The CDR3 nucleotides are TGTGCCAGCAGTTTACGGGATCCGAACACCGGGGAGCTGTTTTTT. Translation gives CASSLRDPNTGELFF.

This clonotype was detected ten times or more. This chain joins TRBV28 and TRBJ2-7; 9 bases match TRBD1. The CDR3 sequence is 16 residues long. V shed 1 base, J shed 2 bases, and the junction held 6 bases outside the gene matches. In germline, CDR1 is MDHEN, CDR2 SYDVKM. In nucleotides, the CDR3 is TGTGCCAGCAGTTTATATGGGACAGGGAGGACCTACGAGCAGTACTTC. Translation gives CASSLYGTGRTYEQYF.

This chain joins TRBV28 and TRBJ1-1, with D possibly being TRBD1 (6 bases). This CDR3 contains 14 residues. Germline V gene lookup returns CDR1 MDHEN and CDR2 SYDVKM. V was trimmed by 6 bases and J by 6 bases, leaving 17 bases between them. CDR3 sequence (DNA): TGTGCCAGCAGGGGCCTTACAGGGAGGGCTGAAGCTTTCTTT. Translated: CASRGLTGRAEAFF.

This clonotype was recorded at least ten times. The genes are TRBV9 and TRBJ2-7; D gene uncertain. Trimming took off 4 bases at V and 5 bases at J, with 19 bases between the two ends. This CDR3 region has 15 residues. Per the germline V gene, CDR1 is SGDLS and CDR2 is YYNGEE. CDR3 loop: CASSQSMAPDHEQYF. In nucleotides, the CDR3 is TGTGCCAGCAGCCAAAGCATGGCCCCCGACCACGAGCAGTACTTC.

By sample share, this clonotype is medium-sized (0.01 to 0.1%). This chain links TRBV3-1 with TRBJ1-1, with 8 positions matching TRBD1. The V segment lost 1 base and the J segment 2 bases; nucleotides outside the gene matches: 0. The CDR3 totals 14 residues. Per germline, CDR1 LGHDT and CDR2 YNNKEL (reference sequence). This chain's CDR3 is CASSQAGGNTEAFF. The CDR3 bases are TGTGCCAGCAGCCAAGCAGGGGGCAACACTGAAGCTTTCTTT.

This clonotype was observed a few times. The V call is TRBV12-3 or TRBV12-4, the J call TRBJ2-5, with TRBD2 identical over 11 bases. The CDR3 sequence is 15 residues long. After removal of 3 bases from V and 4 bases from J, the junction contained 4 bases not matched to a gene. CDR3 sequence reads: CASSFPSGGLETQYF. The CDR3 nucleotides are TGTGCCAGCAGTTTTCCTAGCGGGGGGTTAGAGACCCAGTACTTC.

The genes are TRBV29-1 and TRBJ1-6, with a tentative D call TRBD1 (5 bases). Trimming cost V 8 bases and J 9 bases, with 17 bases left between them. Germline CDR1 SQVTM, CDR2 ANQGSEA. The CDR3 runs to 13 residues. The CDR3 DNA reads TGCAGCTGCGCACAGGCTGAGGGTTCACCCCTCCACTTT. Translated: CSCAQAEGSPLHF.

The CDR3 DNA reads TGCGCCAGCAGCCAAGGAGGGGCGGGGAGTTCCACAGATACGCAGTATTTT. As protein: CASSQGGAGSSTDTQYF. The chain is built from TRBV4-1 and TRBJ2-3, with D perhaps TRBD2 (6 bases). The CDR3 runs 17 residues. With 1 base removed from V and 2 bases from J, the gap between germline ends came to 16 bases. Germline values: CDR1 MGHRA, CDR2 YSYEKL.

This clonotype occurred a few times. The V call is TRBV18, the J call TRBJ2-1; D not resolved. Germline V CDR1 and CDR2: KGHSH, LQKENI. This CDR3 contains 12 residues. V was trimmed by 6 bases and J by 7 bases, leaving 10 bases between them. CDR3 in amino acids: CASSDTQNEQFF. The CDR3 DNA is TGTGCCAGCTCCGACACCCAAAATGAGCAGTTCTTC. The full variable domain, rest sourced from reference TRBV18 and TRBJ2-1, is NAGVMQNPRHLVRRRGQEARLRCSPMKGHSHVYWYRQLPEEGLKFMVYLQKENIIDESGMPKERFSAEFPKEGPSILRIQQVVRGDSAAYFCASSDTQNEQFFGPGTRLTVL.

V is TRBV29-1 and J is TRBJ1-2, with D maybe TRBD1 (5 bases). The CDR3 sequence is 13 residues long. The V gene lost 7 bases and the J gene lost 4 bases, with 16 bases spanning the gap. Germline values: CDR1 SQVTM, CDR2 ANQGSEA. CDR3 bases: TGCAGCGCAGCTGGGACGGCGAGCTATGGCTACACCTTC. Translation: CSAAGTASYGYTF.

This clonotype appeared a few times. The CDR3 protein is CSVGQLNQPQHF. The CDR3 nucleotides read TGCAGCGTGGGACAGCTCAATCAGCCCCAGCATTTT. The V and J genes are TRBV29-1 and TRBJ1-5; 7 nucleotides align to TRBD1. The CDR3 runs 12 residues. Losses at the gene ends were 6 bases for V and 3 bases for J; bases not matched to a gene: 2. CDR1 is SQVTM and CDR2 is ANQGSEA in the germline V gene.

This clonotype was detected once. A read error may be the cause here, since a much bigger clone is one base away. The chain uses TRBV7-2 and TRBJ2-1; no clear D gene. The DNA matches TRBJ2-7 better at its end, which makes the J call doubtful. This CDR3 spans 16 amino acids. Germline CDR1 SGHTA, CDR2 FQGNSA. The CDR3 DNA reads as TGTGCCAGCAGCTTAGATGGTCGCCAGGCCTACAATGAGCAGTACTTC. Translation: CASSLDGRQAYNEQYF.

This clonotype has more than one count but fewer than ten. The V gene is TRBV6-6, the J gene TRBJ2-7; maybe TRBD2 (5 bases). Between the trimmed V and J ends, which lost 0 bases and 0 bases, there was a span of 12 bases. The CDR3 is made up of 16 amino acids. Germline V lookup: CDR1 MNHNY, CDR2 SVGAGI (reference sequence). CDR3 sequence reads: CASSYSGSGSSYEQYF. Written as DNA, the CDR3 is TGTGCCAGCAGTTACTCTGGGTCTGGGAGCTCCTACGAGCAGTACTTC.

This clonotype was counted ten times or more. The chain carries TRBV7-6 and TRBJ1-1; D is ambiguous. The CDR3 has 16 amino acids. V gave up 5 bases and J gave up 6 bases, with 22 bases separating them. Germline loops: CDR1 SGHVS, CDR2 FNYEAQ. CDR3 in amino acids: CASSLREGSTGAEAFF. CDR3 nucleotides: TGTGCCAGCAGCCTAAGGGAAGGGTCAACTGGCGCTGAAGCTTTCTTT.

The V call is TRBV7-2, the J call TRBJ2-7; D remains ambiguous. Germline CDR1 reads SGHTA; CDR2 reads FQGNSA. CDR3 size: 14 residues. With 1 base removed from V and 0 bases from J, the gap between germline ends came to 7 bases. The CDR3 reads CASSLGGPSYEQYF. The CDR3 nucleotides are TGTGCCAGCAGCTTAGGAGGACCCTCCTACGAGCAGTACTTC.

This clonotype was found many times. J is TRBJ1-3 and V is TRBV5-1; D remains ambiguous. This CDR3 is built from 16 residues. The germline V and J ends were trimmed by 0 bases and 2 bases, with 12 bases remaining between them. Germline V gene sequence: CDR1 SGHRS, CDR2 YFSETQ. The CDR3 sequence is CASSLDSRHTGNTIYF. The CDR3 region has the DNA TGCGCCAGCAGCTTGGATTCCAGGCACACTGGAAACACCATATATTTT.

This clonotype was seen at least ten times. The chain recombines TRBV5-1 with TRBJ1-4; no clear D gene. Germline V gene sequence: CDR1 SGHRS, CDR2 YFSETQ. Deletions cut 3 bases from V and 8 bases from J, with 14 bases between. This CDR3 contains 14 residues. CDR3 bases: TGCGCCAGCAGCTCCTTTAGAAACGGCGAAAAACTGTTTTTT. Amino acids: CASSSFRNGEKLFF.